These 9 T cell receptor beta chains were all obtained from the same sample, sequenced in a study of beta chain features in type 1 diabetes. Notes on the study in general: Moderately but significantly shorter TCRB CDR3s were found in Type 1 diabetes patients in all four CD4+ subsets.

Expressed TCRB transcripts were sequenced because the isolated RNA had all been reverse transcribed beforehand. Sequencing was performed with immunoSEQ multiplex PCR; in TCRdb, only in-frame clones are kept and a portion is missing. The table has 600,000 to 700,000 clones, under 15% seen once. Their target antigens are unknown. Material: naive CD4+ T cells from blood. Receptor source: a man aged 25-45 years with type 1 diabetes.

V is TRBV27 and J is TRBJ2-2; D gene unclear. V lost 2 bases, J lost 0 bases, and 10 bases lay in between. In germline, CDR1 is MNHEY, CDR2 SMNVEV (reference sequence). The CDR3 runs 16 residues. The CDR3 coding sequence is TGTGCCAGCAGTTTACCCCCCGGTACGAACACCGGGGAGCTGTTTTTT. This codes for CASSLPPGTNTGELFF.

The rearrangement uses TRBV10-3 and TRBJ2-2; 7 positions match TRBD2. V dropped 6 bases and J dropped 2; count of bases not matched to a gene: 9. The CDR3 is 16 amino acids. From germline, CDR1 is ENHRY and CDR2 SYGVKD. The CDR3 region has the DNA TGTGCCATCAGCGGACGCGGGGGACTCAACACCGGGGAGCTGTTTTTT. Encoded protein: CAISGRGGLNTGELFF.

This clone was seen many times. Written as DNA, the CDR3 is TGTGCCATCGGACAGGAAGGAAACACCATATATTTT. Protein sequence: CAIGQEGNTIYF. The chain is built from TRBV10-3 and TRBJ1-3; 7 bases map to TRBD1. The CDR3 totals 12 residues. CDR1 is ENHRY, CDR2 SYGVKD, per germline. V shed 8 bases and J 4 bases; nucleotides not matched to a gene: 2.

In this sample, this clone turned up a few times. The chain has TRBV14 and TRBJ2-2; the D call may be TRBD1 or TRBD2 (6 bases each). The CDR3 has 15 amino acids. Trimming removed 8 bases at V and 0 bases at J, with 13 bases between. The germline V gene has CDR1 SGHDN and CDR2 FVKESK. CDR3 DNA: TGTGCCAGCCGAAGGGGGGCAGCGAACACCGGGGAGCTGTTTTTT. This translates into CASRRGAANTGELFF.

This clone came up a few times. Other DNA sequences in the same sample also yield this CDR3. The V and J genes are TRBV5-1 and TRBJ2-6; tentatively, D is TRBD2 (6 bases). V lost 4 bases and J 2 bases, leaving 10 bases between the germline ends. CDR1 and CDR2 from the germline V gene are SGHRS and YFSETQ. The CDR3 contains 15 residues. CDR3 sequence reads: CASSLGGPGANVLTF. CDR3 sequence (DNA): TGCGCCAGCAGCCTCGGGGGTCCTGGGGCCAACGTCCTGACTTTC.

The chain couples TRBV6-5 to TRBJ2-3; D unresolved. The CDR3 has 11 amino acids. Trimming took off 4 bases at V and 4 bases at J, with 3 bases between the two ends. From germline, CDR1 is MNHEY and CDR2 SVGAGI. In nucleotides, the CDR3 is TGTGCCAGCAGTTTTGCAGATACGCAGTATTTT. Its translation is CASSFADTQYF.

The rearrangement joins TRBV5-4 to TRBJ2-5; 9 positions agree with TRBD2. This CDR3 region has 14 residues. Per germline, CDR1 SGHNT and CDR2 YYREEE (reference sequence). V dropped 5 bases and J dropped 4; count of bases not matched to a gene: 6. The CDR3 DNA follows: TGTGCCAGCAGTCGCGGGGGGGCCACAGAGACCCAGTACTTC. Its protein product is CASSRGGATETQYF.

The rearrangement links TRBV29-1 to TRBJ1-2; D is unclear. This CDR3 contains 11 residues. Germline V gives CDR1 SQVTM, CDR2 ANQGSEA. Trimming shortened V by 7 bases and J by 3 bases, and 9 bases separated the two germline ends. Here the CDR3 reads CSAGVYYGYTF. DNA of the CDR3: TGCAGCGCCGGGGTTTACTATGGCTACACCTTC.

This clone was found a few times. The V call is TRBV27, the J call TRBJ2-2, with TRBD1 matching over 8 bases. With V trimmed by 4 bases and J by 3 bases, 4 bases remained unmatched. This CDR3 has 15 residues. Looked up from germline, CDR1 is MNHEY and CDR2 is SMNVEV (reference sequence). The CDR3 DNA is TGTGCCAGCAGTTGGGACAGGACGGACACCGGGGAGCTGTTTTTT. It codes for CASSWDRTDTGELFF.